These 10 T cell receptor beta chains share one sample of origin, sequenced in a study of blood T cells in healthy people across ages. Primers used in a second PCR of about 6 to 11 cycles were a sample-barcoded 5' primer and a J-beta primer mix. A single record per CDR3 protein comes from TCRdb applying MiXCR to the 5' RACE reads. The data show 700,000 to 900,000 distinct CDR3 sequences, roughly 25% seen once. The same sample was also studied in work on T cells of mothers and their children.

The material sequenced was blood. Receptors were obtained from a boy aged 5-17 years in good health.

This clonotype has more than one count but fewer than ten. The chain combines TRBV5-1 with TRBJ2-5; no clear D. V lost 2 bases and J lost 4, with 12 bases in between. Germline assignment: CDR1 SGHRS and CDR2 YFSETQ. CDR3 size: 14 residues. The CDR3 sequence is CASSFTHPRETQYF. CDR3 in DNA: TGCGCCAGCAGCTTTACTCATCCCAGAGAGACCCAGTACTTC.

The CDR3 bases are TGTGCCAGCAGCTCCCTGGTGGGCAACTACGAGCAGTACTTC. Encoded protein: CASSSLVGNYEQYF. The V call is TRBV13, the J call TRBJ2-7, with unresolved D. The CDR3 totals 14 residues. With 4 bases removed from V and 3 bases from J, the gap between germline ends came to 13 bases. CDR1 is PRHDT, CDR2 FYEKMQ, per germline (reference sequence).

CDR3 region: CASSLGAGLNSNQPQHF. As DNA, the CDR3 is TGTGCCAGCAGCTTAGGGGCAGGACTTAATAGCAATCAGCCCCAGCATTTT. The chain has TRBV7-2 and TRBJ1-5; D is unclear. V lost 1 base and J 0 bases, leaving 13 bases between the germline ends. This CDR3 region has 17 residues. Per the germline V gene, CDR1 is SGHTA and CDR2 is FQGNSA.

This clonotype turned up a few times. This sequence joins TRBV28 and TRBJ1-4; maybe TRBD1 (6 bases). Germline V gene lookup returns CDR1 MDHEN and CDR2 SYDVKM. The CDR3 loop spans 15 amino acids. The V end was cut by 5 bases, the J end by 5 bases, with 15 bases between. Written as DNA, the CDR3 is TGTGCCAGCAGTCGAAGGGTAGGGGGGAATGAAAAACTGTTTTTT. This translates into CASSRRVGGNEKLFF.

This clonotype was seen a few times. The CDR3 loop is CASSLGKGGISYNEQFF. In nucleotides, the CDR3 is TGTGCCAGCAGCCTCGGGAAAGGGGGGATCTCCTACAATGAGCAGTTCTTC. The J gene is TRBJ2-1, the V gene TRBV3-1, with D tentatively TRBD1 or TRBD2 (6 bases each). From germline, CDR1 is LGHDT and CDR2 YNNKEL (reference sequence). There are 17 residues in the CDR3. Deletions cut 4 bases from V and 0 bases from J, with 16 bases between.

This clonotype came up a few times. The rearrangement joins TRBV5-1 to TRBJ2-5; TRBD2 aligns across 7 bases. The length of the CDR3 is 18 residues. The V and J ends lost 4 bases and 4 bases, in that order; junction bases with no gene match: 19. Germline assignment: CDR1 SGHRS and CDR2 YFSETQ. The CDR3 loop is CASSTGGSSGNGRETQYF. The CDR3 DNA reads TGCGCCAGCAGCACCGGGGGGTCGTCGGGGAATGGGAGAGAGACCCAGTACTTC.

V and J are TRBV11-2 and TRBJ1-4; D is unresolved. V was trimmed by 5 bases and J by 8 bases, leaving 18 bases between them. Per the germline V gene, CDR1 is SGHAT and CDR2 is FQNNGV. The CDR3 consists of 15 residues. This CDR3 is CASSPRARVQEKLFF. The CDR3 nucleotides read TGTGCCAGCAGCCCACGTGCGCGGGTGCAGGAAAAACTGTTTTTT.

The gene calls are TRBV12-3 or TRBV12-4 and TRBJ2-7; D call uncertain. This CDR3 region has 12 residues. Trimming shortened V by 6 bases and J by 9 bases, and 15 bases separated the two germline ends. CDR3 region: CASSSGPPGQYF. Here the CDR3 DNA reads TGTGCCAGCAGCTCCGGGCCCCCCGGGCAGTACTTC.

This clonotype was counted between two and nine times. The CDR3 DNA follows: TGTGCCAGCAGCTTAGCGGGGGACCCCTACAATGAGCAGTTCTTC. Its translation is CASSLAGDPYNEQFF. The rearrangement joins TRBV7-2 to TRBJ2-1; D could derive from TRBD1 or TRBD2 (5 bases each). CDR1 SGHTA and CDR2 FQGNSA come from the germline V gene. The V and J ends lost 0 bases and 2 bases respectively, with 8 bases between them. The CDR3 has 15 amino acids.

The chain has TRBV6-6 and TRBJ1-1; D gene unclear. This CDR3 contains 11 residues. Germline assignment: CDR1 MNHNY and CDR2 SVGAGI (reference sequence). Trimming pared 6 bases from V and 9 bases from J, leaving 11 bases between. CDR3 loop: CASSRGGKAFF. Here the CDR3 DNA reads TGTGCCAGCAGCCGGGGAGGGAAAGCTTTCTTT.